Listed below are T cell receptor beta chains from one sample, sequenced in a study of lymphopenia after photon versus proton radiotherapy. Here immunoSEQ multiplex PCR was the method, and the copy in TCRdb shows in-frame clones only, minus some. The sample includes approximately 62,000 clones, roughly 80% of them seen just once. The source material was peripheral blood, sampled from a patient treated with proton-based radiotherapy. These receptor sequences come from a man in his fifties or sixties with pancreatic cancer. Both conserved end residues are part of each CDR3. The order of the fields is D gene, V gene, J gene, clone size, CDR3 DNA, CDR3 protein. D genes are given only for firm matches. Clone size, where shown, is once, few, many, or a class for clones that have expanded.

TRBD2	TRBV19	TRBJ2-7	-	TGTGCCAGTAGTATACGACTAGCGGGTTCACAAGAGCAGTACTTC	CASSIRLAGSQEQYF
TRBD2	TRBV29-1	TRBJ2-1	-	TGCAGCGTTGAATCTAGCGGGGGGTACAATGAGCAGTTCTTC	CSVESSGGYNEQFF
TRBD1	TRBV5-8	TRBJ1-5	-	TGTGCCAGCAGCCAAAAAATACGACAGGGGTTAGGCAATCAGCCCCAGCATTTT	CASSQKIRQGLGNQPQHF
-	TRBV18	TRBJ2-5	once	TGTGCCAGCTCACCACAGACGGGCCAAGAGACCCAGTACTTC	CASSPQTGQETQYF
-	TRBV9	TRBJ1-3	-	TGTGCCAGCAGCGTAGGGGGCCACTCTGGAAACACCATATATTTT	CASSVGGHSGNTIYF
TRBD2	TRBV9	TRBJ2-5	-	TGTGCCAGCAGCGTAGGGCGGGAGGCCATGTACCAAGAGACCCAGTACTTC	CASSVGREAMYQETQYF
-	TRBV4-2	TRBJ2-1	-	TGTGCCAGCAGCCTGATGCACGGGGACTCCTACAATGAGCAGTTCTTC	CASSLMHGDSYNEQFF
TRBD2	TRBV19	TRBJ2-2	-	TGTGCCAGTAGTAGGACTAGCGGGAGGGGCACCGGGGAGCTGTTTTTT	CASSRTSGRGTGELFF
-	TRBV6-1	TRBJ1-1	-	TGTGCCAGCAGTGACATCACCCCCGAAGCTTTCTTT	CASSDITPEAFF
-	TRBV5-5	TRBJ2-1	-	TGTGCCAGCAGCTTGTGGGGCGAGGCGAACAATGAGCAGTTCTTC	CASSLWGEANNEQFF
-	TRBV7-2	TRBJ1-1	-	TGTGCCAGCAGCTTAAGCCAGGGAGGAACTGAAGCTTTCTTT	CASSLSQGGTEAFF
TRBD2	TRBV14	TRBJ2-7	-	TGTGCCAGCAGCCGGTCCTCACTAGCGGAGGGCGAGCAGTACTTC	CASSRSSLAEGEQYF
-	TRBV9	TRBJ1-4	-	TGTGCCAGCAGCCCGTGGGACGGGCTTGATGAAAAACTGTTTTTT	CASSPWDGLDEKLFF
TRBD1	TRBV28	TRBJ1-1	-	TGTGCCACACTGACCGGGACAGGAGTTAAAGCTTTCTTT	CATLTGTGVKAFF
TRBD2	TRBV28	TRBJ2-1	-	TGTGCCAGCAGTCAACGGACTAGCGGGAGGTACAATGAGCAGTTCTTC	CASSQRTSGRYNEQFF
-	TRBV5-4	TRBJ1-1	-	TGTGCCAGCAGCTTGGAATCAAACGTAGGGACTGAAGCTTTCTTT	CASSLESNVGTEAFF
-	TRBV5-1	TRBJ2-7	-	TGCGCCAGCAGCCGCCTACCGACAGGAGAATACGAGCAGTACTTC	CASSRLPTGEYEQYF
-	TRBV25-1	TRBJ2-7	-	TGTGCCAGCAGTGATTTATTTGGTAGAGAGCAGTACTTC	CASSDLFGREQYF
TRBD1	TRBV19	TRBJ2-7	-	TGTGCCAGTGGACAGGAAGGGTACGGCTACGAGCAGTACTTC	CASGQEGYGYEQYF
-	TRBV29-1	TRBJ2-1	-	TGCAGCGCGACCCTAGCGTCGGATGAGCAGTTCTTC	CSATLASDEQFF
TRBD2	TRBV4-2	TRBJ2-7	-	TGTGCCAGCAGCCAGCTTAGCGGGAGATTCTCCTACGAGCAGTACTTC	CASSQLSGRFSYEQYF
TRBD2	TRBV27	TRBJ2-1	-	TGTGCCAGCAGTCAAGGACTAGCGGGAGATGAGCAGTTCTTC	CASSQGLAGDEQFF
-	TRBV10-3	TRBJ1-1	-	TGTGCCATCAGTGAATCCGGGACACCGAGGACTGAAGCTTTCTTT	CAISESGTPRTEAFF
-	TRBV25-1	TRBJ2-1	-	TGTGCCAGCAGACAGGGCCGTAACAATGAGCAGTTCTTC	CASRQGRNNEQFF
-	TRBV2	TRBJ2-5	-	TGTGCCAGCAGCCAAGGACACTCTAACCAAGAGACCCAGTACTTC	CASSQGHSNQETQYF
-	TRBV18	TRBJ2-2	-	TGTGCCAGCTCACCCATGGGACAGAACACCGGGGAGCTGTTTTTT	CASSPMGQNTGELFF
-	TRBV7-2	TRBJ1-2	few	TGTGCCAGCAGCTTAGGTCAGGTCTATGGCTACACCTTC	CASSLGQVYGYTF
-	TRBV29-1	TRBJ1-1	-	TGCAGCGTTGGGCGGCCAGGGACGTTCGAAGCTTTCTTT	CSVGRPGTFEAFF
-	TRBV27	TRBJ2-7	once	TGTGCCAGCAGTTTTCTGGGGGACCAAACCTACGAGCAGTACTTC	CASSFLGDQTYEQYF
-	TRBV29-1	TRBJ1-2	-	TGCAGCGCGACCCCGGCCGGGACCCGGGATGGCTACACCTTC	CSATPAGTRDGYTF
TRBD1	TRBV4-1	TRBJ2-3	-	TGCGCCAGCAGCCAAAGTCTGCAGTGGGACAGAAGCCCAGATACGCAGTATTTT	CASSQSLQWDRSPDTQYF
-	TRBV6-1	TRBJ2-2	-	TGTGCCAGCATTTTCGGGGCTGCGGGTACCGGGGAGCTGTTTTTT	CASIFGAAGTGELFF
-	TRBV7-3	TRBJ1-1	once	TGTGCTAGCAGCCTTTACTCGAACACTGAAGCTTTCTTT	CASSLYSNTEAFF
-	TRBV15	TRBJ1-5	few	TGTGCCACCAGCACCCAGAGGGTTAATCAGCCCCAGCATTTT	CATSTQRVNQPQHF
-	TRBV19	TRBJ2-1	-	TGTGCCAGTAGTATAAAAAGTCACAATGAGCAGTTCTTC	CASSIKSHNEQFF
-	TRBV6-1	TRBJ1-5	-	TGTGCCACCCTATTGGGAGCGAATAGCAATCAGCCCCAGCATTTT	CATLLGANSNQPQHF
-	TRBV5-1	TRBJ2-1	-	TGCGCCAGCAGCAAGGGGCCTCGGAGGGGCAATGAGCAGTTCTTC	CASSKGPRRGNEQFF
-	TRBV29-1	TRBJ1-4	-	TGCAGCGTTCAGCCTGCAACTAATGAAAAACTGTTTTTT	CSVQPATNEKLFF
TRBD1	TRBV6-6	TRBJ1-5	-	TGTGCCAGCAGTTCGATCGGACAGGTCGGTCAGCCCCAGCATTTT	CASSSIGQVGQPQHF
-	TRBV14	TRBJ2-2	-	TGTGCCAGCAGCCAAGAGAGACCAGTAAGGGGCACCGGGGAGCTGTTTTTT	CASSQERPVRGTGELFF
-	TRBV18	TRBJ2-3	-	TGTGCCAGCTCACTAGCGACAGGCACAGATACGCAGTATTTT	CASSLATGTDTQYF
-	TRBV19	TRBJ2-6	few	TGTGCCAGTAAGCGGACGTTGCGCTCTGGGGCCAACGTCCTGACTTTC	CASKRTLRSGANVLTF
-	TRBV19	TRBJ2-6	-	TGTGCCAGTAGTTTAAACGGACGGGCGGACTCTGGGGCCAACGTCCTGACTTTC	CASSLNGRADSGANVLTF
-	TRBV25-1	TRBJ1-1	-	TGTGCCAGCAGTGAACGGGGAGGGACTGAAGCTTTCTTT	CASSERGGTEAFF
-	TRBV7-9	TRBJ2-7	-	TGTGCCAGCAGCTACGGGACAACCGAGCAGTACTTC	CASSYGTTEQYF
-	TRBV5-6	TRBJ2-1	-	TGTGCCAGCAGCGGGGTAGGTGAGCAGTTCTTC	CASSGVGEQFF
-	TRBV5-1	TRBJ2-7	-	TGCGCCAGCAGCTCCTCCATCCTTAGCGAGCAGTACTTC	CASSSSILSEQYF
-	TRBV19	TRBJ1-6	-	TGTGCCAGTAGTATTTCCCAACAGGGAGATTCACCCCTCCACTTT	CASSISQQGDSPLHF
TRBD1	TRBV5-1	TRBJ2-3	-	TGCGCCAGCAGCTTGGATTCGACAGGGCCAGATACGCAGTATTTT	CASSLDSTGPDTQYF
-	TRBV6-5	TRBJ1-1	-	TGTGCCAGCAGCCGTCTGGGGGGAAGGACTGAAGCTTTCTTT	CASSRLGGRTEAFF